The 10 T cell receptor beta chains reported below all come from one sample, sequenced in a study of glioma-infiltrating T cells after dendritic cell vaccination. TCRdb's copy holds only in-frame clones and misses some; the assay was immunoSEQ multiplex PCR. This sample yields more than 45,000 clones, of which about four fifths are seen a single time; 15% to 19% belongs to the top ten. As to time point: after dendritic cell vaccination, including at tumor progression/relapse. The material was blood, obtained after dendritic cell vaccination. These receptors were obtained from a human donor with glioblastoma.

The V and J genes are TRBV4-1 and TRBJ2-1, with TRBD1 matching 8 bases. Germline CDR1 and CDR2: MGHRA and YSYEKL. The CDR3 runs to 15 residues. V lost 8 bases to trimming and J lost 5 bases; unmatched junction nucleotides: 11. CDR3 in DNA: TGCGCCAGCGGACGACAGGGACAGGTCGACAATGAGCAGTTCTTC. Protein sequence: CASGRQGQVDNEQFF.

Here the CDR3 reads CASSLTTGATYEQYF. The CDR3 DNA reads TGCGCCAGCAGCCTAACGACAGGGGCTACTTACGAGCAGTACTTC. The chain carries TRBV5-1 and TRBJ2-7; 8 positions match TRBD1. The trim removed 4 bases at V and 4 bases at J, leaving 10 bases unmatched. Germline V CDR1 and CDR2: SGHRS, YFSETQ. The CDR3 length is 15 residues.

The rearrangement uses TRBV29-1 and TRBJ1-4; 7 nucleotides align to TRBD1. Trimming cost V 3 bases and J 3 bases; bases outside gene matches: 7. The germline gives CDR1 SQVTM, CDR2 ANQGSEA. The CDR3 spans 15 residues. CDR3 amino acids: CSVETGFPPNEKLFF. The DNA for the CDR3 is TGCAGCGTTGAGACAGGGTTTCCACCTAATGAAAAACTGTTTTTT.

A single count supports this clone. J is TRBJ1-2 and V is TRBV7-2, with TRBD1 as a possible D gene (6 bases). V gave up 5 bases and J gave up 2 bases, with 9 bases separating them. This CDR3 spans 13 amino acids. Per germline, CDR1 SGHTA and CDR2 FQGNSA. This chain's CDR3 is CASSRDRNYGYTF. The DNA for the CDR3 is TGTGCCAGCAGCCGAGACAGGAACTATGGCTACACCTTC.

The gene calls are TRBV7-9 and TRBJ2-7, with TRBD1 matching over 7 bases. This CDR3 comprises 15 residues. Looked up from germline, CDR1 is SEHNR and CDR2 is FQNEAQ (reference sequence). The V and J ends lost 4 bases and 7 bases, in that order; junction bases with no gene match: 13. For the CDR3, the DNA is TGTGCCAGCAGCTCCATGGACAGGAGCTCGGGGGAGCAGTACTTC. Translation gives CASSSMDRSSGEQYF.

The genes are TRBV7-2 and TRBJ1-3; D ambiguous. The CDR3 runs 14 residues. Germline V CDR1 and CDR2: SGHTA, FQGNSA. V was trimmed by 1 base and J by 1 base, leaving 5 bases between them. CDR3 nucleotides: TGTGCCAGCAGCTTAGGTCGTTCTGGAAACACCATATATTTT. This codes for CASSLGRSGNTIYF. Drawing the rest from reference TRBV7-2 and TRBJ1-3, the complete variable domain is GAGVSQSPSNKVTEKGKDVELRCDPISGHTALYWYRQSLGQGLEFLIYFQGNSAPDKSGLPSDRFSAERTGGSVSTLTIQRTQQEDSAVYLCASSLGRSGNTIYFGEGSWLTVV.

The chain recombines TRBV12-5 with TRBJ2-5; 7 bases agree with TRBD2. J lost 0 bases, V lost 7 bases, and 8 bases had no gene match. CDR1 LGHNT and CDR2 FRNRAP come from the germline V gene. CDR3 length equals 15 residues. The CDR3 spells CASATAGWYQETQYF. The CDR3 coding sequence is TGTGCTAGTGCAACAGCGGGGTGGTACCAAGAGACCCAGTACTTC.

The gene calls are TRBV4-2 and TRBJ2-2, with D unresolved. Trimming took 6 bases from V and 1 from J, leaving 15 bases between them. This CDR3 is 16 amino acids long. Germline assignment: CDR1 LGHNA and CDR2 YNFKEQ. CDR3 nucleotides: TGTGCCAGCAGTCCTCTCTCCATCGGGAACACCGGGGAGCTGTTTTTT. It translates to CASSPLSIGNTGELFF.

The V and J genes are TRBV7-6 and TRBJ2-3, with 8 bases aligning to TRBD2. The CDR3 contains 15 residues. CDR1 SGHVS and CDR2 FNYEAQ come from the germline V gene. V shed 5 bases and J 9 bases; nucleotides not matched to a gene: 13. The CDR3 sequence is CASSLPSGGQLTQYF. CDR3 bases: TGTGCCAGCAGCCTCCCCAGCGGGGGTCAACTAACGCAGTATTTT.

CDR3 sequence reads: CASSLGQAPRGELFF. Written as DNA, the CDR3 is TGTGCCAGCAGCCTAGGACAGGCGCCTAGAGGGGAGCTGTTTTTT. The chain recombines TRBV7-9 with TRBJ2-2; 7 nucleotides match TRBD1. This CDR3 spans 15 amino acids. Germline CDR1 SEHNR, CDR2 FQNEAQ (reference sequence). The V gene end was trimmed by 5 bases and the J gene end by 8 bases; junction bases not matched to a gene: 11.